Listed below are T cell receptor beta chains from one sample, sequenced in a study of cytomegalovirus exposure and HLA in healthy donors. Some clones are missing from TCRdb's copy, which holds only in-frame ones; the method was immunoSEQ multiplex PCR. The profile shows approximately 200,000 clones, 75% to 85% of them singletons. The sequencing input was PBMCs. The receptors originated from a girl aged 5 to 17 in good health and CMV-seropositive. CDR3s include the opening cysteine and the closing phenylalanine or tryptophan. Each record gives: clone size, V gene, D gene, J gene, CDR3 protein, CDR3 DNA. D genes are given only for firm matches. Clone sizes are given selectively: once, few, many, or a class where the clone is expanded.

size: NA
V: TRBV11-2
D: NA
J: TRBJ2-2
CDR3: CASSFIQGQAGELFF
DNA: TGTGCCAGCAGCTTCATCCAGGGTCAAGCCGGGGAGCTGTTTTTT

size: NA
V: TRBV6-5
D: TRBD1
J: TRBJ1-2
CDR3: CASSLRQGNGYTF
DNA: TGTGCCAGCAGTTTACGACAGGGGAATGGCTACACCTTC

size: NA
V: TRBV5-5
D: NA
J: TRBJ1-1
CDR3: CASSRATGGGVPEAFF
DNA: TGTGCCAGCAGCCGCGCCACAGGTGGGGGGGTTCCTGAAGCTTTCTTT

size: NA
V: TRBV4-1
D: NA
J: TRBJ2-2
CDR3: CASSLNRSPGELFF
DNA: TGCGCCAGCAGCCTGAACAGGAGCCCCGGGGAGCTGTTTTTT

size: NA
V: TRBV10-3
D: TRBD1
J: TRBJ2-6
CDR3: CAISESLSPGTGGSGANVLTF
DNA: TGTGCCATCAGTGAGTCCCTATCACCCGGGACAGGGGGCTCTGGGGCCAACGTCCTGACTTTC

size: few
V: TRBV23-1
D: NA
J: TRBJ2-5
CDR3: CASSQLWASPSETQYF
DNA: TGCGCCAGCAGTCAATTGTGGGCCAGTCCCTCGGAGACCCAGTACTTC

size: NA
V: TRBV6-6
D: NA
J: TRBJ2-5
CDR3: CASSYSGRAKETQYF
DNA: TGTGCCAGCAGTTACTCGGGCAGGGCCAAAGAGACCCAGTACTTC

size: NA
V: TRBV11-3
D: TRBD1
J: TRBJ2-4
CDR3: CASSSGGSKNIQYF
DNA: TGTGCCAGCAGCTCAGGGGGCTCAAAAAACATTCAGTACTTC

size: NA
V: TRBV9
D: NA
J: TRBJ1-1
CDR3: CASSPSDTEAFF
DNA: TGTGCCAGCAGCCCGAGTGACACTGAAGCTTTCTTT

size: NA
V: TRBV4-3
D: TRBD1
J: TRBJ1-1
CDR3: CASSQVSGQGGTEAFF
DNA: TGCGCCAGCAGCCAAGTTTCTGGGCAGGGGGGCACTGAAGCTTTCTTT

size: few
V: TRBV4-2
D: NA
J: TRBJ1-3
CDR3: CASSHGEGGSGNTIYF
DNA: TGTGCCAGCAGCCATGGGGAAGGGGGCTCTGGAAACACCATATATTTT

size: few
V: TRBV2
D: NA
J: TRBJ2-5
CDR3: CASSEGGETQYF
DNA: TGTGCCAGCAGTGAAGGAGGGGAGACCCAGTACTTC

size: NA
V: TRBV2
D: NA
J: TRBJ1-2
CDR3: CASSEPGVGVNYGYTF
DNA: TGTGCCAGCAGTGAACCGGGGGTGGGGGTTAACTATGGCTACACCTTC

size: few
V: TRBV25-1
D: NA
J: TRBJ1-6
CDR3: CASSGQGNSPLHF
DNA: TGTGCCAGCAGTGGGCAGGGTAATTCACCCCTCCACTTT

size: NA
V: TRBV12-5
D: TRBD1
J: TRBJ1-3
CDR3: CASGADTGDLGTIYF
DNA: TGTGCTAGTGGTGCGGACACAGGGGACTTGGGCACCATATATTTT

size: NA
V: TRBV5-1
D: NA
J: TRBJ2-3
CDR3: CASRTTGASTDTQYF
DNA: TGCGCCAGCAGGACAACGGGAGCTAGCACAGATACGCAGTATTTT

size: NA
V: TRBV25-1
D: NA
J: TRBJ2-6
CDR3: CASQKSSGANVLTF
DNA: TGTGCCAGCCAAAAGAGCTCTGGGGCCAACGTCCTGACTTTC

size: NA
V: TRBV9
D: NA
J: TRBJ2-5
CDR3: CASSVAPTEKETQYF
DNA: TGTGCCAGCAGCGTAGCTCCAACAGAGAAAGAGACCCAGTACTTC

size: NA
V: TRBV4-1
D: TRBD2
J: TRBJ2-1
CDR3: CASSVGTSGVPLSGANEQFF
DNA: TGCGCCAGCAGCGTAGGAACTAGCGGGGTGCCACTTTCTGGGGCCAATGAGCAGTTCTTC

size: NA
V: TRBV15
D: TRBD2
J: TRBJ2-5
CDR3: CATSGEPGLAGETQYF
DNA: TGTGCCACCAGCGGAGAACCGGGATTAGCGGGAGAGACCCAGTACTTC

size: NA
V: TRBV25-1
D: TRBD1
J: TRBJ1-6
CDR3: CASSESGQRRSPLHF
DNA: TGTGCCAGCAGTGAGTCGGGACAGCGCCGTTCACCCCTCCACTTT

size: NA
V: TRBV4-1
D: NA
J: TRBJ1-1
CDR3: CAGSPHKLGTEAFF
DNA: TGCGCCGGCAGCCCACACAAACTAGGGACTGAAGCTTTCTTT

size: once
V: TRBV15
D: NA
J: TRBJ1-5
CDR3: CATSRDKNSNQPQHF
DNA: TGTGCCACCAGCAGAGACAAAAATAGCAATCAGCCCCAGCATTTT

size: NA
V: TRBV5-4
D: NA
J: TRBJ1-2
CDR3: CASSLAGLNYGYTF
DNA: TGTGCCAGCAGCTTGGCAGGGTTGAACTATGGCTACACCTTC

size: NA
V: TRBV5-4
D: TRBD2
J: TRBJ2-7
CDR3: CASSFGAGSYEQYF
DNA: TGTGCCAGCAGCTTCGGAGCGGGATCCTACGAGCAGTACTTC

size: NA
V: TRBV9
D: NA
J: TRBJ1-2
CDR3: CASQNSNYGYTF
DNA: TGTGCCAGCCAAAATTCTAACTATGGCTACACCTTC

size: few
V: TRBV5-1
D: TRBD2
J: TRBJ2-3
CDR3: CASSLGTSGSTDTQYF
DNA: TGCGCCAGCAGCTTGGGTACTAGCGGGAGCACAGATACGCAGTATTTT

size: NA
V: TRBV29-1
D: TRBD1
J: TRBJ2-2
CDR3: CSATRQGTPGELFF
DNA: TGCAGCGCGACCCGACAGGGGACCCCCGGGGAGCTGTTTTTT

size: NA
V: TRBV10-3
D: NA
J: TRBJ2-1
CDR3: CASGWGGLDNEQFF
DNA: TGTGCCTCAGGTTGGGGGGGCTTGGACAATGAGCAGTTCTTC

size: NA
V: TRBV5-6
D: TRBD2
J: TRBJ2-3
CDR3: CASSLSGGGAADTQYF
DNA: TGTGCCAGCAGCCTCTCTGGCGGGGGGGCCGCAGATACGCAGTATTTT

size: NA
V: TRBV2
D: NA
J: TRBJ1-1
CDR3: CASSVRGNTEAFF
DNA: TGTGCCAGCAGTGTCAGGGGGAACACTGAAGCTTTCTTT

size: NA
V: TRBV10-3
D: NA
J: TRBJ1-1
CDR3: CAISERGFQNTEAFF
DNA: TGTGCCATCAGTGAGCGGGGGTTCCAGAACACTGAAGCTTTCTTT

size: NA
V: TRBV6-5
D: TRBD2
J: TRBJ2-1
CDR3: CASSPGLAGHNEQFF
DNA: TGTGCCAGCAGTCCGGGACTAGCGGGGCACAATGAGCAGTTCTTC

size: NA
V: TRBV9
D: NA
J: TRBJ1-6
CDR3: CASSAIDSPLHF
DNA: TGTGCCAGCAGCGCTATCGATTCACCCCTCCACTTT

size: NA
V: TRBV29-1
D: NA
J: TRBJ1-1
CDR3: CSGNQGTTEAFF
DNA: TGCAGCGGGAACCAGGGGACCACTGAAGCTTTCTTT

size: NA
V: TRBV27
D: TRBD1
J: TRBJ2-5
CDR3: CASRTTGGGETQYF
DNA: TGTGCCAGCAGAACTACAGGGGGAGGAGAGACCCAGTACTTC

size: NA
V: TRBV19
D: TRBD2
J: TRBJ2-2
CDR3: CASSIPGGAGTGELFF
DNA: TGTGCCAGTAGTATCCCCGGGGGGGCTGGCACCGGGGAGCTGTTTTTT

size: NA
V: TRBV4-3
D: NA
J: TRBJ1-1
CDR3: CASSPRGYTEAFF
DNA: TGCGCCAGCAGCCCGAGGGGGTACACTGAAGCTTTCTTT

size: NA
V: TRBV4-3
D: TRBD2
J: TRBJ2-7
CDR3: CASSQGGGLAGHYEQYF
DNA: TGCGCCAGCAGCCAAGGGGGGGGACTAGCGGGGCACTACGAGCAGTACTTC

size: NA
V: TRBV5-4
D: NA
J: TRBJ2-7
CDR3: CASSSQRGGDEQYF
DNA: TGTGCCAGCAGCTCACAACGGGGCGGGGACGAGCAGTACTTC

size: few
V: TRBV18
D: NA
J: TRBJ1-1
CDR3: CASSFFAGEYTEAFF
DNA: TGTGCCAGCTCATTCTTCGCAGGGGAATATACTGAAGCTTTCTTT

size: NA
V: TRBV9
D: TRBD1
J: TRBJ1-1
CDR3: CASSVRGTDEAFF
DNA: TGTGCCAGCAGCGTCAGGGGGACCGATGAAGCTTTCTTT

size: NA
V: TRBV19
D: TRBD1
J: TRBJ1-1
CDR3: CATAGTGWNTEAFF
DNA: TGTGCCACTGCCGGGACAGGGTGGAACACTGAAGCTTTCTTT

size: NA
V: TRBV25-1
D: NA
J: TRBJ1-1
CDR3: CASRGAEAFF
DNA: TGTGCCAGCAGAGGAGCTGAAGCTTTCTTT

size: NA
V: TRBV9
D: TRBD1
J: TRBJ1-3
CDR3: CASSVAPTGNGNTIYF
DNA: TGTGCCAGCAGCGTAGCCCCGACAGGGAATGGAAACACCATATATTTT

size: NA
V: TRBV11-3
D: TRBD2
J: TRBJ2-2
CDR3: CASSPNKRGVRTGELFF
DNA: TGTGCCAGCAGCCCAAACAAGCGGGGGGTACGCACCGGGGAGCTGTTTTTT

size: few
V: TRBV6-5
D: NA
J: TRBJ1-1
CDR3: CASSYGGWTEAFF
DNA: TGTGCCAGCAGTTACGGGGGGTGGACTGAAGCTTTCTTT

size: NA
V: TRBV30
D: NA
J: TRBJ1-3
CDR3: CAETRDSGNTIYF
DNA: TGTGCCGAAACACGGGACTCTGGAAACACCATATATTTT

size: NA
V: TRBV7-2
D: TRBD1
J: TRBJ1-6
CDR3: CASSPRDRYNSPLHF
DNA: TGTGCCAGCAGCCCCCGGGACAGATATAATTCACCCCTCCACTTT

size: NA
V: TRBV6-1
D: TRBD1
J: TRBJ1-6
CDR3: CASRPGTGGSPLHF
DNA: TGTGCCAGCAGGCCCGGGACAGGGGGTTCACCCCTCCACTTT

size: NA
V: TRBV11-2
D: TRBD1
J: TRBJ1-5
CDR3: CASSLSGTVSNQPQHF
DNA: TGTGCCAGCAGCTTATCCGGGACAGTTAGCAATCAGCCCCAGCATTTT

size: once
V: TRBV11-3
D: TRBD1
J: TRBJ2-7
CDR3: CASSPPGQVATKQYF
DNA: TGTGCCAGCAGCCCCCCGGGACAGGTTGCTACGAAACAGTACTTC